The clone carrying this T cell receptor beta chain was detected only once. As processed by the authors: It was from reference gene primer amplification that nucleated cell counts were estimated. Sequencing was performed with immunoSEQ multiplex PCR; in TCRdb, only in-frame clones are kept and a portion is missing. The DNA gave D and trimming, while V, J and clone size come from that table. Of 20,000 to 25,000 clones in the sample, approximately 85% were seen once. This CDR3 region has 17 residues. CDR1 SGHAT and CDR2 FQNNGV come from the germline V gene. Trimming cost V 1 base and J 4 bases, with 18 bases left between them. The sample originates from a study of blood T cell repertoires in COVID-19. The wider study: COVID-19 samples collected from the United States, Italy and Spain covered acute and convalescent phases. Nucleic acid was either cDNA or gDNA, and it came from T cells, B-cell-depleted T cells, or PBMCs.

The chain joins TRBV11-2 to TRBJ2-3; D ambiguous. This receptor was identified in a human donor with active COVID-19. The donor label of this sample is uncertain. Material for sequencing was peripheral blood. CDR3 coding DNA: TGTGCCAGCAGCTTAGGTGACTCGAAATACTCACCAGATACGCAGTATTTT. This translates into CASSLGDSKYSPDTQYF.